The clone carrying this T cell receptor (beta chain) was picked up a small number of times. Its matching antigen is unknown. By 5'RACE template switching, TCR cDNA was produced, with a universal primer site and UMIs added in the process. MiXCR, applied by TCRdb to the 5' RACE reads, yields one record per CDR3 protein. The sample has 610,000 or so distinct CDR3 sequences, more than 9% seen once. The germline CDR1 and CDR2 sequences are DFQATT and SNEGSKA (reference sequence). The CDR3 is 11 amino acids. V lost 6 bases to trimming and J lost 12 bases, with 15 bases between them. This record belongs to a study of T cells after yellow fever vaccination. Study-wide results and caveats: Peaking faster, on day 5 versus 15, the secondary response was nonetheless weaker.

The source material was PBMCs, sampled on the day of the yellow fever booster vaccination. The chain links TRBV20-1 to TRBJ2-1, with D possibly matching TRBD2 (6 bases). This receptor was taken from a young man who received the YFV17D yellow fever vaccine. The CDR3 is CSARDSVPQFF. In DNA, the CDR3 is TGCAGTGCGAGGGACTCCGTCCCGCAGTTCTTC.